This T cell receptor beta chain stems from a study of shared clonotypes between healthy human individuals. Study overall: The cohort had a couple of women and three men, ages 18 to 49. Researchers assigned three CD4 naive, three CD4 memory, two CD8 naive and one CD8 memory plate to each donor. Study results and limitations: The researchers took only blood, and tissue repertoires probably look different. About 5.2% was the fraction of naive CD4 clonotypes found shared across several donors.

About this clone itself: The antigen remains unidentified.

The repertoire was sequenced with immunoSEQ multiplex PCR; TCRdb's copy has only in-frame clones and lacks some. The table includes roughly 2.4 million clones, 90% to 96% detected once. The CDR3 consists of 15 residues. V shed 0 bases, J shed 12 bases, and the junction held 10 bases outside the gene matches. Germline V gene sequence: CDR1 KGHSH, CDR2 LQKENI. The sequenced sample was naive CD4+ T cells sorted from blood. The sample's subset: CD45RA+ positively selected. This sequence was found in a man younger than 30 in good health. The chain links TRBV18 to TRBJ1-4; 7 bases are shared with TRBD1. The CDR3 coding sequence is TGTGCCAGCTCACCACCGGGGCCAGGGGGATACGAACTGTTTTTT. This encodes CASSPPGPGGYELFF.